This T cell receptor (beta chain) appears in the sequencing data of a study of beta chain features in type 1 diabetes. As to this clone: Its target is not known.

The CDR3 runs to 14 residues. Germline assignment: CDR1 LNHDA and CDR2 SQIVND (reference sequence). The V gene lost 3 bases and the J gene lost 0 bases, with 3 bases spanning the gap. Study-level results: For TCRB rearrangement, an influence of HLA type remained unresolved here. The naive, central memory and Treg TCRB repertoires looked more alike in patients than they did in healthy donors. There was a moderate but significant shortening of TCRB CDR3s in all four CD4+ subsets of Type 1 diabetes patients.

CD4+ naive, central memory, regulatory and stem cell-like memory cells were sorted via CD45RO/CCR7/CD25/CD127/CD95/CD27. Every bit of the isolated RNA underwent reverse transcription, so sequencing read expressed TCRB transcripts. Sequencing used immunoSEQ multiplex PCR; TCRdb keeps in-frame clones, though not all of them. The sample shows some 250,000 clones, 25% to 30% of them seen only once. The chain uses TRBV19 and TRBJ2-6; unclear D gene. The TCR originated in a man aged 25-45 years in good health. What was sequenced was central memory CD4+ T cells from blood. The CDR3 spells CASSMDSGANVLTF. The CDR3 DNA follows: TGTGCCAGTAGTATGGACTCTGGGGCCAACGTCCTGACTTTC.